Listed below are T cell receptor beta chains from one sample, sequenced in a study of identical twins. In TCRdb, the 5' RACE reads were re-called with MiXCR into one record per CDR3 protein. In the table there are some 250,000 distinct CDR3 sequences, 5.5% to 7.5% of which are singletons. This same sample was also taken into another study, of T cells expressing NK-cell markers.

Sequenced input: CD8+ T cells sorted from blood. These receptors all come from a woman between 18 and 29 years old in good health. The conserved cysteine and the conserved F or W are not part of the CDR3 here. Only some rows state a clone size, as once, few, many or a class for expanded clones.

TRBV7-2	few	TRBJ2-7	ASSSTSGRGANEQY
TRBV15	many	TRBJ2-7	ATSSTSGIYEQY
TRBV7-2	few	TRBJ1-2	ASSSDIVYGYT
TRBV7-9	many	TRBJ2-7	ASSDGTDYEQY
TRBV5-1	few	TRBJ2-5	ASSSLGTVQETQY
TRBV5-5	-	TRBJ2-5	ASSLGPGQETQY
TRBV30	few	TRBJ2-2	ACLGEVKTGELF
TRBV6-2/TRBV6-3	few	TRBJ2-2	ASSFIGTANTGELF
TRBV4-3	few	TRBJ2-7	ASSQDPGSYEQY
TRBV20-1	few	TRBJ2-7	SASFRGHEQY
TRBV2	many	TRBJ2-3	YLTAWASTDTQY
TRBV9	few	TRBJ2-1	ASSVEGDSVTV
TRBV4-1	few	TRBJ2-7	ASSQELTAGEQY
TRBV6-6	-	TRBJ2-7	AVLTGRSEQY
TRBV24-1	many	TRBJ2-1	ATSDPGTGRPYNEQF
TRBV6-1	few	TRBJ2-2	ASRSYGGSTGELF
TRBV10-3	few	TRBJ2-7	AIKHNYGHPWRLGYYEQY
TRBV27	few	TRBJ1-2	ASRKQGSPTYGYT
TRBV29-1	many	TRBJ2-2	SAGHPNTGELF
TRBV5-1	many	TRBJ2-2	ASSPDQAGTGELF
TRBV4-3	few	TRBJ2-2	ASSQDTPGGGGELF
TRBV20-1	few	TRBJ2-5	SARDTEQGLETQY
TRBV20-1	many	TRBJ2-1	SARDQLSSYNEQF
TRBV4-2	-	TRBJ2-1	ASSQDRLAGNEQF
TRBV12-3/TRBV12-4	few	TRBJ1-1	ASRGGPQAF
TRBV7-2	-	TRBJ2-7	ASSLISPPEPYEQY
TRBV12-3/TRBV12-4	few	TRBJ2-3	ASTLEGEGLGDTQY
TRBV5-1	-	TRBJ1-1	ASSFFTAGNTEAF
TRBV12-3/TRBV12-4	few	TRBJ1-1	ASSDLSGLGTEAF
TRBV27	-	TRBJ1-1	ASSLSLGPEAF
TRBV30	many	TRBJ2-7	AWLVSGGTYEQY
TRBV29-1	many	TRBJ2-1	SVEILTGARYNEQF
TRBV6-1	-	TRBJ1-5	ASSTFSNQPQH
TRBV7-6	few	TRBJ2-7	ASSHTTNRGASDEQY
TRBV11-3	few	TRBJ2-2	ASSLPPGRDTGELF
TRBV29-1	few	TRBJ2-3	SVEEASSTDTQY
TRBV12-3/TRBV12-4	many	TRBJ2-7	ASSPSGTGEQY
TRBV6-5	-	TRBJ2-1	ASSYGGIEQF
TRBV2	-	TRBJ2-2	ASSDMGLADDTGELF
TRBV7-9	-	TRBJ1-2	ASSLPRTDYGYT
TRBV12-3/TRBV12-4	-	TRBJ1-2	ASSWAGPIDGYT
TRBV29-1	few	TRBJ2-6	SVPSGANVLT
TRBV19	few	TRBJ2-7	ASSIREGAYEQY